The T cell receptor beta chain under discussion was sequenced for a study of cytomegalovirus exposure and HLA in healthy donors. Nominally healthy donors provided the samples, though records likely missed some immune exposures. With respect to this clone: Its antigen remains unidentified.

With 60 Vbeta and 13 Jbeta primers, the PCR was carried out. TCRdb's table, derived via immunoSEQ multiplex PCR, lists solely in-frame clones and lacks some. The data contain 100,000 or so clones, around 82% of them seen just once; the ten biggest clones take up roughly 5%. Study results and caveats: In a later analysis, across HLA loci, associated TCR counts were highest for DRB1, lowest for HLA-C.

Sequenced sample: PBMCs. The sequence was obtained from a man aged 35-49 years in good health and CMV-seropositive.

CDR3 amino acids: CASSLGGRWGNEQFF. DNA of the CDR3: TGTGCCAGCAGCTTAGGGGGCCGGTGGGGCAATGAGCAGTTCTTC. V gene TRBV7-2 combines with J gene TRBJ2-1, with a possible D match to TRBD1 (5 bases). Germline V gives CDR1 SGHTA, CDR2 FQGNSA. Trimming left V 1 base short and J 6 bases short, with 13 bases between. The CDR3 covers 15 residues.